This T cell receptor beta chain was recovered during a study of graft-versus-host responses after intestinal transplantation. In regard to this clone: Antigen unknown.

Trimming left V 0 bases short and J 3 bases short, with 9 bases between. The germline V gene has CDR1 MNHEY and CDR2 SMNVEV (reference sequence). This CDR3 spans 14 amino acids. Measured with immunoSEQ multiplex PCR; TCRdb has only the in-frame clones, and not every one. The repertoire has some 90,000 clones, just under 95% of them found once; the top ten carry approximately 0.4%. The gene calls are TRBV27 and TRBJ2-7; D remains unclear. The sequences come from unstimulated CD8+ T cells sorted from spleen or lymph node cells, collected before transplant. The receptor was isolated from a human donor who was the organ donor for an intestinal transplant. Here the CDR3 DNA reads TGTGCCAGCAGTTTATCGATGAGACTCTACGAGCAGTACTTC. Translation: CASSLSMRLYEQYF.